These T cell receptor beta chains were read from a single sample in a study of blood T cell repertoires in COVID-19. The assay was immunoSEQ multiplex PCR, and TCRdb's table has in-frame clones only and misses some. The sample gives about 400,000 clones, roughly 89% of which show up once; approximately 4.3% is in the top ten. The sequenced material came from peripheral blood. The origin of the receptors is a woman between 25 and 40 years old with acute or convalescent COVID-19. Each CDR3 is given with its conserved first and last residue. D genes are given only for firm matches. Where a row states a size, it is once, few, many or the class of an expanded clone; other rows omit it.

CDR3 length: 15
clone size: many
D gene: NA
V gene: TRBV5-1
J gene: TRBJ2-6
CDR3 protein: CASSVLVSGANVLTF
CDR3 DNA: TGCGCCAGCAGCGTACTAGTGTCTGGGGCCAACGTCCTGACTTTC

CDR3 length: 13
clone size: NA
D gene: NA
V gene: TRBV10-3
J gene: TRBJ2-7
CDR3 protein: CATEGGTAYEQYF
CDR3 DNA: TGTGCCACGGAGGGCGGGACAGCCTACGAGCAGTACTTC

CDR3 length: 13
clone size: NA
D gene: NA
V gene: TRBV24-1
J gene: TRBJ2-1
CDR3 protein: CATRPRGTDEQFF
CDR3 DNA: TGTGCCACCAGGCCTCGGGGTACCGATGAGCAGTTCTTC

CDR3 length: 14
clone size: once
D gene: NA
V gene: TRBV29-1
J gene: TRBJ2-3
CDR3 protein: CSVDGRSSTDTQYF
CDR3 DNA: TGCAGCGTTGATGGTCGGTCTAGCACAGATACGCAGTATTTT

CDR3 length: 20
clone size: NA
D gene: NA
V gene: TRBV5-1
J gene: TRBJ1-5
CDR3 protein: CASSPSKLVKSGVSNQPQHF
CDR3 DNA: TGCGCCAGCAGTCCCTCCAAGCTTGTTAAATCGGGGGTCAGCAATCAGCCCCAGCATTTT

CDR3 length: 12
clone size: once
D gene: NA
V gene: TRBV11-2
J gene: TRBJ2-1
CDR3 protein: CASSPGHNEQFF
CDR3 DNA: TGTGCCAGCAGCCCAGGGCACAATGAGCAGTTCTTC

CDR3 length: 14
clone size: NA
D gene: TRBD1
V gene: TRBV6-5
J gene: TRBJ1-2
CDR3 protein: CASSYSGTGGGYTF
CDR3 DNA: TGTGCCAGCAGCTACTCCGGGACAGGGGGAGGCTACACCTTC

CDR3 length: 15
clone size: NA
D gene: NA
V gene: TRBV13
J gene: TRBJ1-4
CDR3 protein: CASSLGPGLNEKLFF
CDR3 DNA: TGTGCCAGCAGCTTAGGCCCGGGACTTAATGAAAAACTGTTTTTT

CDR3 length: 14
clone size: NA
D gene: NA
V gene: TRBV6-5
J gene: TRBJ2-2
CDR3 protein: CASRLQANTGELFF
CDR3 DNA: TGTGCCAGCCGTTTACAGGCGAACACCGGGGAGCTGTTTTTT

CDR3 length: 11
clone size: NA
D gene: NA
V gene: TRBV20-1
J gene: TRBJ2-1
CDR3 protein: CSATSYNEQFF
CDR3 DNA: TGCAGTGCTACGTCCTACAATGAGCAGTTCTTC

CDR3 length: 15
clone size: NA
D gene: NA
V gene: TRBV7-6
J gene: TRBJ2-1
CDR3 protein: CASSNYETYYNEQFF
CDR3 DNA: TGTGCCAGCAGCAATTATGAGACTTACTACAATGAGCAGTTCTTC

CDR3 length: 15
clone size: NA
D gene: TRBD2
V gene: TRBV30
J gene: TRBJ2-7
CDR3 protein: CAWSRLAGGPYEQYF
CDR3 DNA: TGTGCCTGGAGCCGACTAGCGGGGGGGCCCTACGAGCAGTACTTC

CDR3 length: 16
clone size: NA
D gene: TRBD1
V gene: TRBV5-1
J gene: TRBJ2-3
CDR3 protein: CASSRIGQGITDTQYF
CDR3 DNA: TGCGCCAGCAGCCGAATCGGACAGGGGATCACAGATACGCAGTATTTT

CDR3 length: 17
clone size: NA
D gene: NA
V gene: TRBV2
J gene: TRBJ1-5
CDR3 protein: CASSLSPDGYSNQPQHF
CDR3 DNA: TGTGCCAGCAGTCTAAGCCCAGACGGGTATAGCAATCAGCCCCAGCATTTT

CDR3 length: 15
clone size: NA
D gene: TRBD2
V gene: TRBV7-7
J gene: TRBJ2-5
CDR3 protein: CASSPRTSGGETQYF
CDR3 DNA: TGTGCCAGCAGCCCGCGGACTAGCGGGGGAGAGACCCAGTACTTC

CDR3 length: 15
clone size: NA
D gene: NA
V gene: TRBV2
J gene: TRBJ2-5
CDR3 protein: CASSERRDSQETQYF
CDR3 DNA: TGTGCCAGCAGTGAACGTCGAGACTCACAAGAGACCCAGTACTTC

CDR3 length: 16
clone size: NA
D gene: TRBD1
V gene: TRBV5-1
J gene: TRBJ2-7
CDR3 protein: CASSLVPTGPHYEQYF
CDR3 DNA: TGCGCCAGCAGCTTGGTTCCGACAGGGCCTCACTACGAGCAGTACTTC

CDR3 length: 14
clone size: NA
D gene: TRBD2
V gene: TRBV7-9
J gene: TRBJ2-2
CDR3 protein: CASNLLADGGELFF
CDR3 DNA: TGTGCCAGCAACCTCCTAGCGGATGGAGGGGAGCTGTTTTTT

CDR3 length: 15
clone size: NA
D gene: NA
V gene: TRBV19
J gene: TRBJ1-5
CDR3 protein: CASSIQTLSNQPQHF
CDR3 DNA: TGTGCCAGTAGTATCCAGACACTTAGCAATCAGCCCCAGCATTTT

CDR3 length: 17
clone size: NA
D gene: TRBD2
V gene: TRBV10-2
J gene: TRBJ2-7
CDR3 protein: CASSEVGLGLDTYEQYF
CDR3 DNA: TGCGCCAGCAGTGAGGTAGGACTGGGACTAGACACCTACGAGCAGTACTTC

CDR3 length: 15
clone size: NA
D gene: TRBD1
V gene: TRBV29-1
J gene: TRBJ2-3
CDR3 protein: CSTEIRQGWTDTQYF
CDR3 DNA: TGCAGCACCGAGATACGACAGGGGTGGACAGATACGCAGTATTTT

CDR3 length: 12
clone size: NA
D gene: TRBD1
V gene: TRBV6-5
J gene: TRBJ2-1
CDR3 protein: CASGQGINEQFF
CDR3 DNA: TGTGCCAGCGGACAGGGGATAAATGAGCAGTTCTTC

CDR3 length: 13
clone size: NA
D gene: NA
V gene: TRBV20-1
J gene: TRBJ2-7
CDR3 protein: CSASHRVSYEQYF
CDR3 DNA: TGCAGTGCTAGTCACAGAGTCTCCTACGAGCAGTACTTC

CDR3 length: 12
clone size: NA
D gene: NA
V gene: TRBV29-1
J gene: TRBJ2-7
CDR3 protein: CSALRDTYEQYF
CDR3 DNA: TGCAGCGCGCTTAGAGATACCTACGAGCAGTACTTC

CDR3 length: 16
clone size: NA
D gene: TRBD2
V gene: TRBV19
J gene: TRBJ2-3
CDR3 protein: CASSIRSGGGTDTQYF
CDR3 DNA: TGTGCCAGTAGTATCCGTAGCGGGGGGGGAACAGATACGCAGTATTTT

CDR3 length: 15
clone size: NA
D gene: TRBD1
V gene: TRBV9
J gene: TRBJ1-3
CDR3 protein: CASSAHRGRGNTIYF
CDR3 DNA: TGTGCCAGCAGCGCCCACAGGGGGCGCGGAAACACCATATATTTT

CDR3 length: 13
clone size: once
D gene: NA
V gene: TRBV21-1
J gene: TRBJ2-1
CDR3 protein: CASTNHRGNEQFF
CDR3 DNA: TGTGCCAGCACCAACCACAGGGGGAATGAGCAGTTCTTC

CDR3 length: 17
clone size: NA
D gene: TRBD2
V gene: TRBV19
J gene: TRBJ2-4
CDR3 protein: CASSIEDAWEGKNIQYF
CDR3 DNA: TGTGCCAGTAGTATTGAGGACGCGTGGGAGGGCAAAAACATTCAGTACTTC

CDR3 length: 15
clone size: NA
D gene: NA
V gene: TRBV5-1
J gene: TRBJ1-6
CDR3 protein: CASSLVSGFNSPLHF
CDR3 DNA: TGCGCCAGCAGCTTGGTTTCCGGGTTTAATTCACCCCTCCACTTT

CDR3 length: 15
clone size: NA
D gene: TRBD2
V gene: TRBV15
J gene: TRBJ2-7
CDR3 protein: CATSRESGGWYEQYF
CDR3 DNA: TGTGCCACCAGCAGAGAAAGCGGGGGCTGGTACGAGCAGTACTTC

CDR3 length: 18
clone size: NA
D gene: NA
V gene: TRBV7-7
J gene: TRBJ2-2
CDR3 protein: CASSPIVVGQQNTGELFF
CDR3 DNA: TGTGCCAGCAGCCCGATAGTCGTGGGACAACAGAACACCGGGGAGCTGTTTTTT

CDR3 length: 12
clone size: NA
D gene: NA
V gene: TRBV5-6
J gene: TRBJ2-7
CDR3 protein: CASSFGQGGQYF
CDR3 DNA: TGTGCCAGCAGCTTCGGGCAGGGAGGGCAGTACTTC

CDR3 length: 15
clone size: NA
D gene: TRBD1
V gene: TRBV6-5
J gene: TRBJ2-2
CDR3 protein: CASSRTGGNTGELFF
CDR3 DNA: TGTGCCAGCAGTCGTACAGGGGGCAACACCGGGGAGCTGTTTTTT

CDR3 length: 20
clone size: once
D gene: TRBD2
V gene: TRBV14
J gene: TRBJ2-1
CDR3 protein: CASSQDVYGTSGGLLYEQFF
CDR3 DNA: TGTGCCAGCAGCCAAGATGTCTACGGGACTAGCGGGGGGCTTCTCTATGAGCAGTTCTTC

CDR3 length: 13
clone size: NA
D gene: TRBD1
V gene: TRBV28
J gene: TRBJ1-5
CDR3 protein: CASNRGREQPQHF
CDR3 DNA: TGTGCCAGCAACAGGGGGCGTGAACAGCCCCAGCATTTT

CDR3 length: 15
clone size: NA
D gene: TRBD2
V gene: TRBV7-3
J gene: TRBJ2-5
CDR3 protein: CASSSSGGRTETQYF
CDR3 DNA: TGTGCCAGCAGCTCTAGCGGGGGGAGGACAGAGACCCAGTACTTC

CDR3 length: 17
clone size: NA
D gene: TRBD2
V gene: TRBV7-6
J gene: TRBJ2-1
CDR3 protein: CASSLTFRTSGYNEQFF
CDR3 DNA: TGTGCCAGCAGCTTAACCTTTCGGACTAGCGGATACAATGAGCAGTTCTTC

CDR3 length: 16
clone size: NA
D gene: TRBD2
V gene: TRBV5-3
J gene: TRBJ2-2
CDR3 protein: CARSLGSGEGSGELFF
CDR3 DNA: TGTGCCAGAAGCTTGGGGTCTGGGGAGGGGTCCGGGGAGCTGTTTTTT

CDR3 length: 15
clone size: NA
D gene: TRBD1
V gene: TRBV6-2/TRBV6-3
J gene: TRBJ1-6
CDR3 protein: CASSYPGQGNSPLHF
CDR3 DNA: TGTGCCAGCAGTTACCCGGGACAGGGTAATTCACCCCTCCACTTT

CDR3 length: 14
clone size: NA
D gene: NA
V gene: TRBV6-5
J gene: TRBJ1-2
CDR3 protein: CASSYGGVGYGYTF
CDR3 DNA: TGTGCCAGCAGTTACGGAGGGGTCGGCTATGGCTACACCTTC

CDR3 length: 11
clone size: NA
D gene: NA
V gene: TRBV29-1
J gene: TRBJ2-7
CDR3 protein: CSVEDSYEQYF
CDR3 DNA: TGCAGCGTTGAGGACAGCTACGAGCAGTACTTC

CDR3 length: 12
clone size: NA
D gene: NA
V gene: TRBV12-5
J gene: TRBJ2-2
CDR3 protein: CASGRNTGELFF
CDR3 DNA: TGTGCTAGTGGCCGGAACACCGGGGAGCTGTTTTTT

CDR3 length: 13
clone size: once
D gene: NA
V gene: TRBV7-3
J gene: TRBJ1-3
CDR3 protein: CASSLSRGNTIYF
CDR3 DNA: TGTGCCAGCAGCTTAAGTCGTGGAAACACCATATATTTT

CDR3 length: 18
clone size: few
D gene: NA
V gene: TRBV7-6
J gene: TRBJ1-2
CDR3 protein: CASSSEGGAGPANYGYTF
CDR3 DNA: TGTGCCAGCAGCTCGGAAGGAGGGGCCGGACCCGCTAACTATGGCTACACCTTC

CDR3 length: 14
clone size: NA
D gene: TRBD2
V gene: TRBV7-2
J gene: TRBJ2-1
CDR3 protein: CASSAGGTYNEQFF
CDR3 DNA: TGTGCCAGCAGCGCGGGGGGGACATACAATGAGCAGTTCTTC

CDR3 length: 14
clone size: NA
D gene: TRBD2
V gene: TRBV5-4
J gene: TRBJ2-5
CDR3 protein: CASSSGGIQETQYF
CDR3 DNA: TGTGCCAGCAGCTCCGGGGGGATCCAAGAGACCCAGTACTTC

CDR3 length: 17
clone size: NA
D gene: TRBD2
V gene: TRBV7-2
J gene: TRBJ2-5
CDR3 protein: CASSLVLLAGVGETQYF
CDR3 DNA: TGTGCCAGCAGCTTAGTCCTCCTAGCGGGGGTTGGAGAGACCCAGTACTTC

CDR3 length: 15
clone size: NA
D gene: TRBD1
V gene: TRBV6-5
J gene: TRBJ1-2
CDR3 protein: CASSYSNQGVYGYTF
CDR3 DNA: TGTGCCAGCAGTTACTCGAATCAGGGGGTCTATGGCTACACCTTC

CDR3 length: 16
clone size: NA
D gene: NA
V gene: TRBV14
J gene: TRBJ2-5
CDR3 protein: CASSQALRHRQETQYF
CDR3 DNA: TGTGCCAGCAGCCAAGCCCTTCGACATCGTCAAGAGACCCAGTACTTC

CDR3 length: 12
clone size: NA
D gene: TRBD1
V gene: TRBV29-1
J gene: TRBJ2-3
CDR3 protein: CSVDRGGYTQYF
CDR3 DNA: TGCAGCGTGGACAGGGGCGGCTATACGCAGTATTTT

CDR3 length: 15
clone size: NA
D gene: TRBD1
V gene: TRBV6-2/TRBV6-3
J gene: TRBJ2-4
CDR3 protein: CASSMDRDVRIIQYF
CDR3 DNA: TGTGCCAGCAGTATGGACAGGGACGTAAGGATCATTCAGTACTTC

CDR3 length: 14
clone size: NA
D gene: NA
V gene: TRBV3-1/TRBV3-2
J gene: TRBJ2-5
CDR3 protein: CASSQGRGRETQYF
CDR3 DNA: TGTGCCAGCAGCCAAGGCAGGGGCCGAGAGACCCAGTACTTC

CDR3 length: 15
clone size: NA
D gene: TRBD2
V gene: TRBV6-5
J gene: TRBJ2-6
CDR3 protein: CASTREGSGANVLTF
CDR3 DNA: TGTGCCAGCACCAGGGAGGGGTCTGGGGCCAACGTCCTGACTTTC

CDR3 length: 15
clone size: NA
D gene: NA
V gene: TRBV4-1
J gene: TRBJ1-3
CDR3 protein: CASSHKQHSGNTIYF
CDR3 DNA: TGCGCCAGCAGCCATAAACAGCACTCTGGAAACACCATATATTTT

CDR3 length: 15
clone size: few
D gene: TRBD1
V gene: TRBV28
J gene: TRBJ2-7
CDR3 protein: CASRGGEQGSYEQYF
CDR3 DNA: TGTGCCAGCCGAGGGGGCGAACAGGGCTCCTACGAGCAGTACTTC